This note documents a single T cell receptor (beta chain) sequence. Which antigen it targets is not known. Per-base quality was not reported, and no clone a single base away is much larger than it. This entry is derived from a study of OX40 agonist ivuxolimab in advanced cancers. Regarding the complete study: Ivuxolimab was a fully human IgG2 agonistic monoclonal antibody targeting the costimulatory receptor OX40 (CD134). Intravenous ivuxolimab was administered to patients every 2 weeks at six dose levels: 0.01, 0.1, 0.3, 1.5, 3 and 10 mg/kg. Among the roughly 50 dose-escalation patients, around 19 had hepatocellular carcinoma, 15 melanoma, 9 renal cell carcinoma and 9 head and neck cancer. In the dose-escalation cohort, approximately 80% of patients were male, and the mean age was 60 years with a range of roughly 20 to 79. Prior anti-PD-1, anti-PD-L1 or anti-CTLA-4 therapy was permitted, and 30% to 50% of dose-escalation patients had received checkpoint inhibitors. Partial responses were achieved by three dose-escalation patients, of whom one had hepatocellular carcinoma and two had cutaneous melanoma. Peripheral TCRbeta sequencing aimed to test whether ivuxolimab altered TCR sequence diversity and caused clonal T-cell expansion. The paper reports the monotherapy dose-escalation portion (N ≈ 50 patients) of the phase I ivuxolimab trial.

V is clipped by 0 bases and J by 4 bases, and the sequence between their germline boundaries is 13 bases long. Via the germline V gene, CDR1 is MNHEY and CDR2 SVGAGI. The CDR3 has 16 amino acids, counting the end cysteine and phenylalanine. The sequence is cut down to CDR3 DNA, 48 bases in frame from base 1. The trial excluded patients who had a history of autoimmune disease or were on systemic immunosuppression. Peripheral blood for TCR sequencing was collected from all dose cohorts at baseline, on cycle 4 day 1, and on cycle 7 day 1. The samples were taken from a phase I, first-in-human, multicenter, open-label dose-escalation trial of ivuxolimab. The trial enrolled adults with locally advanced or metastatic head and neck squamous cell, hepatocellular, melanoma or renal cell carcinoma. Before TCR sequencing, CD4+ T cells and CD8+ T cells from peripheral blood were sorted into separate populations.

Overall results and qualifications from the work: Low levels of normalized T-cell clonal expansion were also shown by some nonresponding patients. The antigen specificity of the clonally expanded peripheral T cells was not determined. After ivuxolimab, more expanded clones were found on average in CD8+ T cells than in CD4+ T cells. At doses of 0.1 to 3.0 mg/kg, clonal expansion of both CD4+ and CD8+ T cells in blood was seen between baseline and week 6. In the 0.1-3.0 mg/kg groups, partial responders had among the lowest normalized peripheral clonal expansion, particularly in CD8+ T cells.

For sequencing of the TCRbeta CDR3 region, genomic DNA was extracted from the sorted cells. The immunoSEQ Assay was used for sequencing of TCRbeta CDR3 regions. TCRdb obtained this table from immuneACCESS and retained in-frame rearrangements with V and J assigned. These tables miss some clones; where compared with another copy, unresolved V genes account for less than half of the shortfall, and the remainder is unexplained. The sample data list around 50,000 clones, and over 75% of these were observed just once. The top ten clones comprise more than 0.65% of the sample. Here the sequenced sample was CD4+ or CD8+ T cells sorted from blood, taken in a trial of the OX40 agonist ivuxolimab. The sequence was obtained from an adult with an advanced solid tumor such as melanoma, head and neck, liver or kidney cancer. The chain employs TRBV6-5 and TRBJ1-3; too little of a D gene remains to name it. The DNA sequence follows: TGTGCCAGCAGTTACTCACGGCCCGGGTCAGGAAACACCATATATTTT. Its protein is CASSYSRPGSGNTIYF.